This TCR beta chain was identified in a study of T cells after somatic rescue of genetic block. CDR1 is SGHRS and CDR2 is YFSETQ in the germline V gene. CDR3 length equals 14 residues. V was pared by 4 bases and J by 5 bases, with 14 bases between. The assay was immunoSEQ multiplex PCR, and TCRdb's table has in-frame clones only and misses some. The data hold under 15,000 clones, with 65% to 85% observed a single time. The chain is built from TRBV5-1 and TRBJ2-3, with a possible D match to TRBD2 (6 bases). The TCR sequence derives from a boy between 10 and 17 years old. Sequencing was performed on peripheral blood mononuclear cells (PBMCs). The CDR3 spells CASSPLAVGDTQYF. CDR3 in DNA: TGCGCCAGCAGCCCACTAGCAGTAGGAGATACGCAGTATTTT.